Detailed here is one TCR beta chain. Its antigen is unknown. Germline CDR1 and CDR2: SGHKS and YYEKEE (reference sequence). This CDR3 has 13 amino acids. V was shortened by 4 bases and J by 4 bases, with 11 bases between the two germline ends. The data originate from a study of T-cell memory formation after mild COVID-19. Findings and limits, study-wide: Some clones that responded were present in memory (sampled pre-infection), which suggests cross-reactive memory joined. Clones contracting across day 15 to 85 had a balanced CD4/CD8 profile; later expanding clones leaned CD4+.

TCRdb processed the 5' RACE reads anew with MiXCR; each CDR3 protein has one entry. Of approximately 560,000 distinct CDR3 sequences listed, 15% to 20% are singletons. The chain recombines TRBV5-5 with TRBJ1-1, with D uncertain. What was sequenced was PBMCs or a T cell subset sorted from them (not recorded which). The sequence came from an adult woman who had mild COVID-19 (a few samples of this study predate the infection). Cell type and time point are not known. CDR3 residues: CASSLRETTEAFF. CDR3 nucleotides: TGTGCCAGCAGCCTGAGGGAGACCACTGAAGCTTTCTTT.